This T cell receptor beta chain was captured in a study of shared clonotypes between healthy human individuals. Overall study: Participating donors consisted of a couple of women and a few men aged 18 to 49.

The germline V gene has CDR1 MGHRA and CDR2 YSYEKL. Trimming took 1 base from V and 1 from J; bases not matched to a gene: 0. This CDR3 region has 14 residues. When replicate PCRs were run on sorted subsets, they used around 0.2 ug DNA, about 30,000 T cell genomes. Profiled with immunoSEQ multiplex PCR; TCRdb holds only in-frame clones, not every one. The sample has about 2.3 million clones; just under 95% are singletons. Whole-study findings and limits: Among the subsets, naive ones generally showed larger estimated richness than memory ones.

As regards this clone: Its matching antigen is unknown.

This clonotype originated in a man between 18 and 35 years old in good health. Some clones in this sample may be carry-over from other donors' samples. The chain combines TRBV4-1 with TRBJ2-5, with 7 nucleotides matching TRBD1. The sample taken for sequencing was naive CD4+ T cells from PBMCs. Described subset: CD45RA+ positively selected. In nucleotides, the CDR3 is TGCGCCAGCAGCCAAGGGGACAGCCAAGAGACCCAGTACTTC. Its translation is CASSQGDSQETQYF.